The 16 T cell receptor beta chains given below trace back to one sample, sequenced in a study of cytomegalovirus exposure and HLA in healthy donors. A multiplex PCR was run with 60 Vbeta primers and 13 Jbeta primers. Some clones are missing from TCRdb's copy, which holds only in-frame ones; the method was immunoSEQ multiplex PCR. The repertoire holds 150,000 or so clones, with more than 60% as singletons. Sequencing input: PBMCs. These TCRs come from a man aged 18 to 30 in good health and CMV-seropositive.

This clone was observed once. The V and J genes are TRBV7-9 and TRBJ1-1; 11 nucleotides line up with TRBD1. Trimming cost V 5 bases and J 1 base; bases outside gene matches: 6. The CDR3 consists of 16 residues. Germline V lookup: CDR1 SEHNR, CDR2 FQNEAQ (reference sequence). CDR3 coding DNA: TGTGCCAGCAGCCCTGGACAGGGGGCGGCGAACACTGAAGCTTTCTTT. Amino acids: CASSPGQGAANTEAFF.

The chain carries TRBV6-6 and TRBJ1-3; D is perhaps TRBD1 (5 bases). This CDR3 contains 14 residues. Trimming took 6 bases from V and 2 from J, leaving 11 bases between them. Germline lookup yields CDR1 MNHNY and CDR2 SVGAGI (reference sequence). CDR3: CASSQGEAGNTIYF. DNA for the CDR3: TGTGCCAGCAGCCAGGGTGAGGCTGGAAACACCATATATTTT.

This CDR3 reads CAWSGTSRPYEQYF. CDR3 sequence (DNA): TGTGCCTGGAGTGGGACTAGCAGACCATACGAGCAGTACTTC. The chain employs TRBV30 and TRBJ2-7; 8 bases match TRBD2. This CDR3 region has 14 residues. The germline V gene has CDR1 GTSNPN and CDR2 SVGIG (reference sequence). V trimming: 1 base; J trimming: 4 bases; junction bases outside the gene matches: 6.

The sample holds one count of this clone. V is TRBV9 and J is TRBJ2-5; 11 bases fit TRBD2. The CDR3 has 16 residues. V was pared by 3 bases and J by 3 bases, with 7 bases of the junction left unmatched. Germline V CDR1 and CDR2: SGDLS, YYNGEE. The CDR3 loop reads CASSGTGLAAEETQYF. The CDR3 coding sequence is TGTGCCAGCAGCGGAACGGGACTAGCGGCAGAAGAGACCCAGTACTTC.

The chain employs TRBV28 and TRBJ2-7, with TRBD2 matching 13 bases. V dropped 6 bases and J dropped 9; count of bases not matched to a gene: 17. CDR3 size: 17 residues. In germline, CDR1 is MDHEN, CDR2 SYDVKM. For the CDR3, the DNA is TGTGCCAGCAGCATAGATATCAGGACTAGCGGGGGCTCGGGGCAGTACTTC. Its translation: CASSIDIRTSGGSGQYF.

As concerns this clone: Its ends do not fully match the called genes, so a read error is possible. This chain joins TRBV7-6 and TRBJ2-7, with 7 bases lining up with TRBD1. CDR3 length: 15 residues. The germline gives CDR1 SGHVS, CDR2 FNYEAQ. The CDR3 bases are TGTTCCAGCAGCGAAGAAGGGGGCGGCCCCTACGAGCAGTACTTC. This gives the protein CSSSEEGGGPYEQYF. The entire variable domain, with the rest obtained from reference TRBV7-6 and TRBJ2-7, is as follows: GAGVSQSPRYKVTKRGQDVALRCDPISGHVSLYWYRQALGQGPEFLTYFNYEAQQDKSGLPNDRFSAERPEGSISTLTIQRTEQRDSAMYRCSSSEEGGGPYEQYFGPGTRLTVT.

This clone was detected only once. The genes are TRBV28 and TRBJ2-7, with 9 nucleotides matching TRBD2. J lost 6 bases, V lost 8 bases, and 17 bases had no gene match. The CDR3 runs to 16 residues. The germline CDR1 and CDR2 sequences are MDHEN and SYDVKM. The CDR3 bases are TGTGCCAGCCGGATGTCACTTAGCGGGAGTGCCTCCGAGCAGTACTTC. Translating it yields CASRMSLSGSASEQYF. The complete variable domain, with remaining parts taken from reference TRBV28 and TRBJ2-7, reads DVKVTQSSRYLVKRTGEKVFLECVQDMDHENMFWYRQDPGLGLRLIYFSYDVKMKEKGDIPEGYSVSREKKERFSLILESASTNQTSMYLCASRMSLSGSASEQYFGPGTRLTVT.

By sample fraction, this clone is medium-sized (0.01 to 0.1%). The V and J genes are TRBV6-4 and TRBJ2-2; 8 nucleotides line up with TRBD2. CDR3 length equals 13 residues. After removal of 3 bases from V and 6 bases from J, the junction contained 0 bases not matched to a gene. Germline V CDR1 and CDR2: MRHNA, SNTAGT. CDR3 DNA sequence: TGTGCCAGCAGTGAGCGGGAGGCCGGGGAGCTGTTTTTT. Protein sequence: CASSEREAGELFF.

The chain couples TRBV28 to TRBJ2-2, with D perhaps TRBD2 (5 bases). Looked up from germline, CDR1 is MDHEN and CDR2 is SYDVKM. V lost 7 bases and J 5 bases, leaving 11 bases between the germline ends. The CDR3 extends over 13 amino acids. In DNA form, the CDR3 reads TGTGCCAGCACCAGCTCGGGAACCGGGGAGCTGTTTTTT. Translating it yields CASTSSGTGELFF.

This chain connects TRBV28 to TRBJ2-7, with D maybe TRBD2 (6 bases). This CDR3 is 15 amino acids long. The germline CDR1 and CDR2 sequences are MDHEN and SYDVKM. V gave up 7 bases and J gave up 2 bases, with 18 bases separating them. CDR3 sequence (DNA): TGTGCCAGCACCTCGACGGGGGATGGAACCTACGAGCAGTACTTC. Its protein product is CASTSTGDGTYEQYF. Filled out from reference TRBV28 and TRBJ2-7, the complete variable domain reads DVKVTQSSRYLVKRTGEKVFLECVQDMDHENMFWYRQDPGLGLRLIYFSYDVKMKEKGDIPEGYSVSREKKERFSLILESASTNQTSMYLCASTSTGDGTYEQYFGPGTRLTVT.

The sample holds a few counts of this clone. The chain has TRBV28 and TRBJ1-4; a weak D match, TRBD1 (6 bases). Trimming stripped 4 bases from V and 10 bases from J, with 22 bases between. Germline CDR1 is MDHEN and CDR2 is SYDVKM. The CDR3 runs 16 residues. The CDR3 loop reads CASSSPRGQGMGKLFF. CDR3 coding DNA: TGTGCCAGCAGTTCCCCGCGGGGGCAGGGGATGGGAAAACTGTTTTTT.

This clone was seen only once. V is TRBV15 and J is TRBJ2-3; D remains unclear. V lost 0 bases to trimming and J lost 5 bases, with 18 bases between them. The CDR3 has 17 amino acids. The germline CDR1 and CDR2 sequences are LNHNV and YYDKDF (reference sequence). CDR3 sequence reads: CATSRDSSDFYIDTQYF. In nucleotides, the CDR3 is TGTGCCACCAGCAGAGATAGTTCCGACTTTTACATAGATACGCAGTATTTT. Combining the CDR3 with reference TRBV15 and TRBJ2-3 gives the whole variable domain DAMVIQNPRYQVTQFGKPVTLSCSQTLNHNVMYWYQQKSSQAPKLLFHYYDKDFNNEADTPDNFQSRRPNTSFCFLDIRSPGLGDTAMYLCATSRDSSDFYIDTQYFGPGTRLTVL.

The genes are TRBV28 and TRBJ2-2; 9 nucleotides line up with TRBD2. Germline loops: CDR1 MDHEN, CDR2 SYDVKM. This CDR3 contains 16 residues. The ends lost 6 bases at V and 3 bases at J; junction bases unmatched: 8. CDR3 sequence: CASSPAGGPHTGELFF. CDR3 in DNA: TGTGCCAGCAGCCCGGCGGGAGGGCCGCACACCGGGGAGCTGTTTTTT. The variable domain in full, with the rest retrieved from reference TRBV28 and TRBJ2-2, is DVKVTQSSRYLVKRTGEKVFLECVQDMDHENMFWYRQDPGLGLRLIYFSYDVKMKEKGDIPEGYSVSREKKERFSLILESASTNQTSMYLCASSPAGGPHTGELFFGEGSRLTVL.

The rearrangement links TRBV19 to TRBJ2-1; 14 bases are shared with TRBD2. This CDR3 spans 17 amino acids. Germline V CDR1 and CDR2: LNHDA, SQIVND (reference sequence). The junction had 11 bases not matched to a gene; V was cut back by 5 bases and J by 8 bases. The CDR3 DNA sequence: TGTGCCAGTAGTGGCCGACTAGCGGGAGGGCTGGGGGATGAGCAGTTCTTC. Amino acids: CASSGRLAGGLGDEQFF. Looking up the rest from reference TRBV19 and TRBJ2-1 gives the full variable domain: DGGITQSPKYLFRKEGQNVTLSCEQNLNHDAMYWYRQDPGQGLRLIYYSQIVNDFQKGDIAEGYSVSREKKESFPLTVTSAQKNPTAFYLCASSGRLAGGLGDEQFFGPGTRLTVL.

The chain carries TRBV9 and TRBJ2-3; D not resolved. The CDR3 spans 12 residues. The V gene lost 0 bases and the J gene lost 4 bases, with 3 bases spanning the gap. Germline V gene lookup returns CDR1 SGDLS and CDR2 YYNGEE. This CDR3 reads CASSVGADTQYF. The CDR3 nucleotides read TGTGCCAGCAGCGTAGGAGCAGATACGCAGTATTTT.

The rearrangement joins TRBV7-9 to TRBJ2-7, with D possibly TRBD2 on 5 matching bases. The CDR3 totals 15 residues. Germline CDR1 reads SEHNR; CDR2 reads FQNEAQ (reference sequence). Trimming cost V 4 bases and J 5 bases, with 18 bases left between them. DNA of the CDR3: TGTGCCAGCAGCTCCCCCGTGGGGAGTGTCGACGAGCAGTACTTC. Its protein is CASSSPVGSVDEQYF.